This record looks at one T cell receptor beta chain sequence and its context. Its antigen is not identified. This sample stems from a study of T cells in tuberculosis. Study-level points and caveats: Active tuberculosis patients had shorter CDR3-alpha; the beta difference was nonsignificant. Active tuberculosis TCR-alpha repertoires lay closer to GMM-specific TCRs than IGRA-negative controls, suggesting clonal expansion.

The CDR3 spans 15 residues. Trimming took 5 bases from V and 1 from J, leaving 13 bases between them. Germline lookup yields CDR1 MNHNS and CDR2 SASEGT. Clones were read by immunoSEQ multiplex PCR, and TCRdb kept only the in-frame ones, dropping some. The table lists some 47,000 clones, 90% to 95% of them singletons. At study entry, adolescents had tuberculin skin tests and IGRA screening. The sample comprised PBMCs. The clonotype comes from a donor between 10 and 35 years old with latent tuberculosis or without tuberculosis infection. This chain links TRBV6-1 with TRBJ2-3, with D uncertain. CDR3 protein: CASSPALLGTDTQYF. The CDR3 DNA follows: TGTGCCAGCAGTCCCGCCCTACTTGGCACAGATACGCAGTATTTT.